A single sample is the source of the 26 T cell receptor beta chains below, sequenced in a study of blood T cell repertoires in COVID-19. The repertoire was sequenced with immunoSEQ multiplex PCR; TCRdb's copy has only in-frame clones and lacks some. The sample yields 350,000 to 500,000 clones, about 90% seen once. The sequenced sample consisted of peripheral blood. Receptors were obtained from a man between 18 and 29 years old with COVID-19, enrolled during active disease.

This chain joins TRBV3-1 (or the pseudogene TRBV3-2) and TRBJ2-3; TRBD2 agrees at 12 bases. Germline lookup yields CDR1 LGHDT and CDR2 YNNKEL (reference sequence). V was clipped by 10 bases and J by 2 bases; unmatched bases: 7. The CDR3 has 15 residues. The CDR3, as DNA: TGTGCCAACCAGACTAGCGGGGGAGTCACAGATACGCAGTATTTT. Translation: CANQTSGGVTDTQYF.

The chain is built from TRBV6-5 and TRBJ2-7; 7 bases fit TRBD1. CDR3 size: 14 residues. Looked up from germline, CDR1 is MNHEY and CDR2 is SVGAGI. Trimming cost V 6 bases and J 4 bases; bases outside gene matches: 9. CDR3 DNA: TGTGCCAGCAGAATCGGACAGGAATCTTACGAGCAGTACTTC. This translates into CASRIGQESYEQYF.

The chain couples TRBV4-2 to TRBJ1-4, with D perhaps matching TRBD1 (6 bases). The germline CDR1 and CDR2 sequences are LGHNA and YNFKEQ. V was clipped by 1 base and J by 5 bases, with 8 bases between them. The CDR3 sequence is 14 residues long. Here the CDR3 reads CASSQGQGNEKLFF. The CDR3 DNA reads TGTGCCAGCAGCCAAGGGCAGGGGAATGAAAAACTGTTTTTT.

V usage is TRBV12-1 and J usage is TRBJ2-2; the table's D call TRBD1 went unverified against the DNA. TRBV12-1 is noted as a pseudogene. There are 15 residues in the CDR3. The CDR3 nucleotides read TGTGCCAGCACCACCCGGGACAGGGGGGCCGGGGAGCTGTTTTTT. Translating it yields CASTTRDRGAGELFF.

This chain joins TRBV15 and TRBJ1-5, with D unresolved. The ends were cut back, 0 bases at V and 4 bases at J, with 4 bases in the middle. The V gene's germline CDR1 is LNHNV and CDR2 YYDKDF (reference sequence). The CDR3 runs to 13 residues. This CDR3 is CATSREQNQPQHF. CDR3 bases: TGTGCCACCAGCAGAGAACAGAATCAGCCCCAGCATTTT.

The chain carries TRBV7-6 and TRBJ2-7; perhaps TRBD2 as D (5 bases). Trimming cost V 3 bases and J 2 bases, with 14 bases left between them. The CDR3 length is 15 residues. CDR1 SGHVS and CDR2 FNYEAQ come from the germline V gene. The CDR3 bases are TGTGCCAGCAGCTTGAGTACGGGGTCGGCCTACGAGCAGTACTTC. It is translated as CASSLSTGSAYEQYF. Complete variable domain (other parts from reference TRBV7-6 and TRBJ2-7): GAGVSQSPRYKVTKRGQDVALRCDPISGHVSLYWYRQALGQGPEFLTYFNYEAQQDKSGLPNDRFSAERPEGSISTLTIQRTEQRDSAMYRCASSLSTGSAYEQYFGPGTRLTVT.

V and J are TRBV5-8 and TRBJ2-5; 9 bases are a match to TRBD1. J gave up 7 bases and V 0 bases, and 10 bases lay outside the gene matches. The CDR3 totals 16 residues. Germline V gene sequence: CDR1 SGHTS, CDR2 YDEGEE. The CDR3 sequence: CASSLAEGQGRTTQYF. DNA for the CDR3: TGTGCCAGCAGCTTGGCCGAGGGACAGGGTAGGACGACCCAGTACTTC.

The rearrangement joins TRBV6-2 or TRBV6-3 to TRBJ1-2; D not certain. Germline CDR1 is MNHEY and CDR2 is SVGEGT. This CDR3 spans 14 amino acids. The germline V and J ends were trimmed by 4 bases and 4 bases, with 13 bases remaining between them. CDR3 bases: TGTGCCAGCAGTTTTGGACTGCAAATCTATGGCTACACCTTC. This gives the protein CASSFGLQIYGYTF.

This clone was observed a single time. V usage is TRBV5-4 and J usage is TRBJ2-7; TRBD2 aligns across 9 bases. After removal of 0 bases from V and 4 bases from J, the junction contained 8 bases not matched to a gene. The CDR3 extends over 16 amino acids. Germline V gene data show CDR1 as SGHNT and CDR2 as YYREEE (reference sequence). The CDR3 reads CASSLVSASGTYEQYF. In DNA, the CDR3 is TGTGCCAGCAGCTTGGTATCGGCTAGCGGGACGTACGAGCAGTACTTC. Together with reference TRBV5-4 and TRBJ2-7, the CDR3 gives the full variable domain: ETGVTQSPTHLIKTRGQQVTLRCSSQSGHNTVSWYQQALGQGPQFIFQYYREEENGRGNFPPRFSGLQFPNYSSELNVNALELDDSALYLCASSLVSASGTYEQYFGPGTRLTVT.

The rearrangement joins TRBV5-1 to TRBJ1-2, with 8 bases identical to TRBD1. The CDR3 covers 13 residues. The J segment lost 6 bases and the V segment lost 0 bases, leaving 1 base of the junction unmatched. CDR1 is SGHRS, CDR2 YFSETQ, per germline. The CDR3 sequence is CASSLGQGNGYTF. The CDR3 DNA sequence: TGCGCCAGCAGCTTGGGACAGGGGAATGGCTACACCTTC.

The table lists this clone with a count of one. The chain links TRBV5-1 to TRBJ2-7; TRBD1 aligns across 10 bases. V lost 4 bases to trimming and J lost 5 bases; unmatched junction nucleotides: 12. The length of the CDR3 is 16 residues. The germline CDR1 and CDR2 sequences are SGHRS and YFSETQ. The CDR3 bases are TGCGCCAGCAGCCGTGAGCCGGGACAGGGGTTCCACGAGCAGTACTTC. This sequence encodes CASSREPGQGFHEQYF.

In nucleotides, the CDR3 is TGTGCCAGCAGCGTAGGACAGTCGGACCCCCTCCACTTT. Encoded protein: CASSVGQSDPLHF. This chain connects TRBV9 to TRBJ1-6; perhaps TRBD1 as D (5 bases). V shed 0 bases and J shed 13 bases, with 11 bases lying between them. Per the germline V gene, CDR1 is SGDLS and CDR2 is YYNGEE. The CDR3 extends over 13 amino acids.

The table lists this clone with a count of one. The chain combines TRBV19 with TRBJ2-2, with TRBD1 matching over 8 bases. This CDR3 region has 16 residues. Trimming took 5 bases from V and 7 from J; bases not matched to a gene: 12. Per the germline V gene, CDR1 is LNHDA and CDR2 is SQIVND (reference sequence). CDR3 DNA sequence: TGTGCCAGTAGTCCTCCCAGGCAGGGGGCCAACGGGGAGCTGTTTTTT. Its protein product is CASSPPRQGANGELFF.

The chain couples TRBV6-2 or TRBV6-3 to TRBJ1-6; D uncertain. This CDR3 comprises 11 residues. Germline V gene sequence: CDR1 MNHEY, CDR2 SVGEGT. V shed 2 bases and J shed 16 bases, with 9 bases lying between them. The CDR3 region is CASSYGRELHF. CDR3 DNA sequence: TGTGCCAGCAGTTACGGGCGGGAACTCCACTTT.

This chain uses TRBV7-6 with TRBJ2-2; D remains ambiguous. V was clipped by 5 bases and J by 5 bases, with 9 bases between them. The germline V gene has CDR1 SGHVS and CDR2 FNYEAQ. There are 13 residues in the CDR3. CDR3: CASSAYMTGELFF. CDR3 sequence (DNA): TGTGCCAGCAGCGCATACATGACCGGGGAGCTGTTTTTT.

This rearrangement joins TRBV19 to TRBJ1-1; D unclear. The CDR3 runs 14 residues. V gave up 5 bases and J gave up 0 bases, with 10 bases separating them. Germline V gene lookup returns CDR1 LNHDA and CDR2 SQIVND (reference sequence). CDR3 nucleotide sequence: TGTGCCAGTAGTCCAGGTAGACTGAACACTGAAGCTTTCTTT. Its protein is CASSPGRLNTEAFF.

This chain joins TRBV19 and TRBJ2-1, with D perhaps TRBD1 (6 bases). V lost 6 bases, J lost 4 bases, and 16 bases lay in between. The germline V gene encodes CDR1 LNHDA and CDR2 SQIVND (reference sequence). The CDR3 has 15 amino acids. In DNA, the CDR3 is TGTGCCAGTAGGCGACAGGCGACAAAGTACAATGAGCAGTTCTTC. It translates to CASRRQATKYNEQFF.

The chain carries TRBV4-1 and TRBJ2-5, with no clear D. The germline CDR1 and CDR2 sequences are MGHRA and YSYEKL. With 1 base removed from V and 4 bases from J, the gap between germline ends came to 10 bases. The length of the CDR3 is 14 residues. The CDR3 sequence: CASSQVFRGETQYF. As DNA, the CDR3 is TGCGCCAGCAGCCAAGTTTTTAGAGGAGAGACCCAGTACTTC.

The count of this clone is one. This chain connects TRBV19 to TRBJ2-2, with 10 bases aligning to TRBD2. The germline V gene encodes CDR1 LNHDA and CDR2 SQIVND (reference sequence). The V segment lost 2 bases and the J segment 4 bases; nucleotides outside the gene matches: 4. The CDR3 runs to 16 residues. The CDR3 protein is CASSILAGVVTGELFF. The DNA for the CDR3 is TGTGCCAGTAGTATACTAGCGGGAGTTGTCACCGGGGAGCTGTTTTTT.

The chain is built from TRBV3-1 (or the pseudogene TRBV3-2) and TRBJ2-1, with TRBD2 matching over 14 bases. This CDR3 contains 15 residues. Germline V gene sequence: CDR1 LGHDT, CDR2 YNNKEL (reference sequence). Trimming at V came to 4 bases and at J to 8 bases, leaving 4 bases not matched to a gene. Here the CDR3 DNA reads TGTGCCAGCAGCCTCGGACTAGCGGGGGGTCATGAGCAGTTCTTC. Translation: CASSLGLAGGHEQFF.

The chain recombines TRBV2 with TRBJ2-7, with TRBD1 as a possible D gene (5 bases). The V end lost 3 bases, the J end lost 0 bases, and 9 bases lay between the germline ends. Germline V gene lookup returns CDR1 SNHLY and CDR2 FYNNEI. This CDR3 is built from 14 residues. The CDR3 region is CASSDGQGSYEQYF. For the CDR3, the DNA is TGTGCCAGCAGTGACGGGCAGGGCTCCTACGAGCAGTACTTC.

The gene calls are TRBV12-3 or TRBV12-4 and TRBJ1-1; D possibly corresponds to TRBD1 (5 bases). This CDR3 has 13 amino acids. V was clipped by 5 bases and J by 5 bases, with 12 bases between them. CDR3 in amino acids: CASSQGGGTEAFF. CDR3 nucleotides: TGTGCCAGCAGTCAGGGCGGTGGGACTGAAGCTTTCTTT.

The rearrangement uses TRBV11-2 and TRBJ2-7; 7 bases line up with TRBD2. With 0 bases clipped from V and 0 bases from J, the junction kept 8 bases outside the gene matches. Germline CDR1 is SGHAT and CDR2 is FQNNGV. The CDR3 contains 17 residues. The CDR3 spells CASSLDHMASGSYEQYF. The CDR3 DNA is TGTGCCAGCAGCTTAGATCACATGGCTAGCGGCTCCTACGAGCAGTACTTC.

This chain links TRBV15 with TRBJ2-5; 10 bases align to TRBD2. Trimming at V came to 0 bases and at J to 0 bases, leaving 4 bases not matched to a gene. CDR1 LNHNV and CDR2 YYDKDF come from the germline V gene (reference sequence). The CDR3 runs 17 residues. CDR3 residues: CATSRDRTSGNQETQYF. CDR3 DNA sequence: TGTGCCACCAGCAGAGATAGGACTAGCGGAAACCAAGAGACCCAGTACTTC. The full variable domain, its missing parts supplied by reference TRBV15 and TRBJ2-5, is DAMVIQNPRYQVTQFGKPVTLSCSQTLNHNVMYWYQQKSSQAPKLLFHYYDKDFNNEADTPDNFQSRRPNTSFCFLDIRSPGLGDTAMYLCATSRDRTSGNQETQYFGPGTRLLVL.

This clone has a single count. In nucleotides, the CDR3 is TGTGCCAGCAAGCGGGAGGGCAGGACCGGGGAGCTGTTTTTT. This sequence encodes CASKREGRTGELFF. This chain uses TRBV6-5 with TRBJ2-2, with 10 bases aligning to TRBD2. CDR3 length: 14 residues. CDR1 is MNHEY and CDR2 is SVGAGI in the germline V gene. The V gene end was trimmed by 7 bases and the J gene end by 5 bases; junction bases not matched to a gene: 4.

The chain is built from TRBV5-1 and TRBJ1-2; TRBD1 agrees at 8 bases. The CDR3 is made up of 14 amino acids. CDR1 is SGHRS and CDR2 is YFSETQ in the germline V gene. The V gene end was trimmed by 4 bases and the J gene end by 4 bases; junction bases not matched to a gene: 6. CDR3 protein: CASSPNGQGYGYTF. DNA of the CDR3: TGCGCCAGCAGCCCTAACGGACAGGGCTATGGCTACACCTTC.